These T cell receptor beta chains were read from a single sample in a study of T cell responses to AZD1222 COVID-19 vaccine. Sequencing used immunoSEQ multiplex PCR; TCRdb keeps in-frame clones, though not all of them. The data show some 130,000 clones, with approximately 90% seen just once and approximately 8.8% held by the top ten. Sequences were derived from peripheral blood, sampled 28 days after the second AZD1222 dose. These receptors all stem from an adult who received the AZD1222 COVID-19 vaccine. CDR3s include the opening cysteine and the closing phenylalanine or tryptophan. Each record gives: D gene, clone size, J gene, V gene, CDR3 DNA, CDR3 protein. A D gene is named only where the DNA matches it firmly. The size entry is marked missing in some rows and otherwise reads once, few, many or a size class.

- - TRBJ2-1 TRBV7-2 TGTGCCAGCAGCTTAGGGACGATACGGGAGCAGTTCTTC CASSLGTIREQFF
- - TRBJ2-3 TRBV6-5 TGTGCCAGCAGTTACATCCTAGCGACATCCACAGATACGCAGTATTTT CASSYILATSTDTQYF
TRBD1 - TRBJ1-1 TRBV19 TGTGCCAGTAGTGGCCCCGGGACAGGGAGGACTGAAGCTTTCTTT CASSGPGTGRTEAFF
- - TRBJ1-4 TRBV4-3 TGCGCCAGCAGCCTTAGCGACAGTAGCAATGAAAAACTGTTTTTT CASSLSDSSNEKLFF
TRBD2 - TRBJ2-3 TRBV7-2 TGTGCCAGCAGCGAGCGGGGCCGGGGAGATACGCAGTATTTT CASSERGRGDTQYF
TRBD2 - TRBJ2-7 TRBV10-3 TGTGCCATCAGCAGGACTAGCGGGAGCTCCTACGAGCAGTACTTC CAISRTSGSSYEQYF
- once TRBJ2-1 TRBV7-2 TGTGCCAGCAGTCATGTGGCGTATTCTTACAATGAGCAGTTCTTC CASSHVAYSYNEQFF
- - TRBJ1-6 TRBV12-3/TRBV12-4 TGTGCCAGCAGTTTAGCGCTAAATTCACCCCTCCACTTT CASSLALNSPLHF
TRBD1 - TRBJ1-2 TRBV20-1 TGCAGTGCTAGTGGGGACAGGTGGGCTGGCTACACCTTC CSASGDRWAGYTF
- - TRBJ1-3 TRBV7-8 TGTGCCAGCAGCTTAAACCTGAACTCTGGAAACACCATATATTTT CASSLNLNSGNTIYF
TRBD2 - TRBJ2-5 TRBV30 TGTGCCTTCCTGGCGGGTAGCGGGGGGGTGGACCAGTACTTC CAFLAGSGGVDQYF
TRBD1 - TRBJ1-2 TRBV7-8 TGTGCCAGCAGCTTATGGGACAGGAGAAATCTCGGGGGCTACACCTTC CASSLWDRRNLGGYTF
TRBD2 once TRBJ2-5 TRBV5-1 TGCGCCAGCAGCTTGAATGAACTAGCGGGTAGCCCAGAGACCCAGTACTTC CASSLNELAGSPETQYF
- - TRBJ1-3 TRBV4-1 TGCGCCAGCAGCCAAGCGGGGCGGGGAAACACCATATATTTT CASSQAGRGNTIYF
- once TRBJ2-7 TRBV25-1 TGTGCCAGCCCCGACTGGAGCTCCTACGAGCAGTACTTC CASPDWSSYEQYF
- - TRBJ1-6 TRBV30 TGTGCCTGGGGTTTTGGGTTAGGTAATTCACCCCTCCACTTT CAWGFGLGNSPLHF
- once TRBJ1-1 TRBV4-3 TGCGCCAGCAGCCAAGATCCGGGGGCGAACACTGAAGCTTTCTTT CASSQDPGANTEAFF
- - TRBJ1-5 TRBV7-2 TGTGCCAGCAGCTTAGTTTGGGCCCGCGAGCAGCCCCAGCATTTT CASSLVWAREQPQHF
- - TRBJ1-3 TRBV11-3 TGTGCCAGCAGCCAGAACGGGGGAAACACCATATATTTT CASSQNGGNTIYF
- - TRBJ2-1 TRBV7-2 TGTGCCAGCAGCTTACGTGGCGGGGGCCTCTCCTACAATGAGCAGTTCTTC CASSLRGGGLSYNEQFF
- - TRBJ1-1 TRBV4-2 TGTGCCAGCAGCCAAGAACCTATGCAGGCATTGTTCTATTTCTTT CASSQEPMQALFYFF
- - TRBJ2-1 TRBV3-1/TRBV3-2 TGTGCCAGCAGCCAAGTAACTAGCAATGAGCAGTTCTTC CASSQVTSNEQFF
- - TRBJ1-2 TRBV19 TGTGCCAGTAGTATAGATAGGGAGAGCTATGGCTACACCTTC CASSIDRESYGYTF
- - TRBJ1-6 TRBV6-5 TGTGCCAGCAGCGGGCCCGACGGCAATTCACCCCTCCACTTT CASSGPDGNSPLHF
TRBD2 - TRBJ2-3 TRBV5-6 TGTGCCAGCAGCTTCGGTAGCGGGAGTGGCCCAGATACGCAGTATTTT CASSFGSGSGPDTQYF
- - TRBJ1-1 TRBV20-1 TGCAGTGCCGATCGGGGGGGTACAGCTTTCTTT CSADRGGTAFF
- - TRBJ1-3 TRBV6-5 TGTGCCAGCAGTCTAAACCACAGATTTGGAAACACCATATATTTT CASSLNHRFGNTIYF
TRBD1 - TRBJ1-6 TRBV7-6 TGTGCCAGCAGCCGAAGATCACAGGGGGGTGATTCACCCCTCCACTTT CASSRRSQGGDSPLHF
- - TRBJ1-1 TRBV18 TGTGCCAGCTCACCAAGTATAAGGGCTGAAGCTTTCTTT CASSPSIRAEAFF
TRBD1 - TRBJ1-2 TRBV7-2 TGTGCCAGCAGCCCCCAGGGGGCGGGTAACTATGGCTACACCTTC CASSPQGAGNYGYTF
- - TRBJ1-1 TRBV6-5 TGTGCCAGCAGTCCGCCGGGGCTCGAAGCTTTCTTT CASSPPGLEAFF
TRBD1 - TRBJ1-1 TRBV30 TGTGCCTGGAGTGTAGGGGACAGGGGCACTGAAGCTTTCTTT CAWSVGDRGTEAFF
- - TRBJ2-1 TRBV7-2 TGTGCCAGCAGCCCAGGGTCCAGGGAGCAAGGTGAGCAGTTCTTC CASSPGSREQGEQFF
- - TRBJ1-3 TRBV30 TGTGCCTGGAGTGTACAAGTGGGGAACACCATATATTTT CAWSVQVGNTIYF
TRBD2 - TRBJ2-2 TRBV5-4 TGTGCCAGCAGCCCGGGGGGGTCAGCGAACACCGGGGAGCTGTTTTTT CASSPGGSANTGELFF
- - TRBJ2-7 TRBV7-9 TGTGCCAGCAGCTTAGGGGCCTACGAGCAGTACTTC CASSLGAYEQYF
TRBD1 - TRBJ2-7 TRBV7-3 TGTGCCAGCAGCTTAAGTACAGGGGGCTACGAGCAGTACTTC CASSLSTGGYEQYF
TRBD2 - TRBJ2-3 TRBV11-3 TGTGCCAGCAGCAGTAGCGGGGGGGCGACCGATACGCAGTATTTT CASSSSGGATDTQYF
- - TRBJ2-7 TRBV7-9 TGTGCCAGCAGCTTAGCCCCGGCCAGGGGGGCCTACGAGCAGTACTTC CASSLAPARGAYEQYF
- - TRBJ1-1 TRBV2 TGTGCCAGCAGTGAATCAACAGAGTTGAACACTGAAGCTTTCTTT CASSESTELNTEAFF
- - TRBJ2-5 TRBV5-1 TGCGCCAGCAGCTCGGAGGTATCCGGGACCCAGTACTTC CASSSEVSGTQYF
TRBD1 - TRBJ1-4 TRBV25-1 TGTGCCAGCAGTGACCCGGGACAGGGAAATGAAAAACTGTTTTTT CASSDPGQGNEKLFF
- - TRBJ2-1 TRBV6-5 TGTGTGGACGGGACGTCCTACAATGAGCAGTTCTTC CVDGTSYNEQFF
- few TRBJ1-5 TRBV10-2 TGCGCCAGCAGTGACCAACATCAGCCCCAGCATTTT CASSDQHQPQHF
- - TRBJ1-2 TRBV6-2/TRBV6-3 TGTGCCAGCAGCCCTAGCGAGCGTGGCTACACCTTC CASSPSERGYTF
TRBD1 - TRBJ1-6 TRBV18 TGTGCCAGCTCGCCGGGACAGGGGGAATCACCCCTCCACTTT CASSPGQGESPLHF
- - TRBJ1-4 TRBV6-5 TGTGCCAGCAGGCCTTTGGGGGGTGAAAAACTGTTTTTT CASRPLGGEKLFF
TRBD2 - TRBJ2-1 TRBV25-1 TGTGCCAGCAGAGAAGCGGGGGGCTCCTACAATGAGCAGTTCTTC CASREAGGSYNEQFF
- - TRBJ1-1 TRBV30 TGTGCCTGGAGCTGGGGTTTCACTGAAGCTTTCTTT CAWSWGFTEAFF
- - TRBJ2-1 TRBV6-2/TRBV6-3 TGTGCCAGCAGTCAACACCTGAGCTCCTACAATGAGCAGTTCTTC CASSQHLSSYNEQFF
- once TRBJ1-5 TRBV10-1 TGCGCCAGCAGTGGAACCGGGCCCCAGCCCCAGCATTTT CASSGTGPQPQHF
- - TRBJ2-1 TRBV20-1 TGCAGTGCTAGTGGGGTTGGTTACAATGAGCAGTTCTTC CSASGVGYNEQFF
- - TRBJ2-5 TRBV6-5 TGTGCCAGCAATAAAGACGGGAACCAAGAGACCCAGTACTTC CASNKDGNQETQYF
TRBD2 - TRBJ2-1 TRBV4-1 TGCGCCAGCAGCCCGCGAGGGGAACTAGCGGGAGGTGTGAATGAGCAGTTCTTC CASSPRGELAGGVNEQFF
- - TRBJ2-7 TRBV30 TGTGCCTGGAGTGTAATCTACGAGCAGTACTTC CAWSVIYEQYF
- - TRBJ1-4 TRBV5-8 TGTGCCAGCAGCTCCGACAGAACTAGAAAACTGTTTTTT CASSSDRTRKLFF
- - TRBJ1-5 TRBV19 TGTGCCAGTAGTATGTGGGGTGAGGGGAATCAGCCCCAGCATTTT CASSMWGEGNQPQHF
TRBD2 - TRBJ2-7 TRBV4-2 TGTGCCAGCAGCCCAGGAGAGCTAGCGGGCACACCGGGGTACGAGCAGTACTTC CASSPGELAGTPGYEQYF
- once TRBJ1-2 TRBV6-5 TGTGCCAGCAGTTACTCGAACGGAGGACTTAACTATGGCTACACCTTC CASSYSNGGLNYGYTF